This entry lists 3 T cell receptor beta chains sequenced from one sample in a study of cytomegalovirus exposure and HLA in healthy donors. PCR was performed using 60 Vbeta and 13 Jbeta primers. Sequencing used immunoSEQ multiplex PCR; TCRdb keeps in-frame clones, though not all of them. The repertoire consists of 150,000 to 200,000 clones, with 80% to 90% occurring once and the leading ten covering 5% to 7%. The sequenced material came from PBMCs. The receptors shown here come from a man aged 45-65 years in good health and CMV-seropositive.

This chain joins TRBV7-9 and TRBJ2-3; TRBD1 agrees at 7 bases. After removal of 5 bases from V and 5 bases from J, the junction contained 4 bases not matched to a gene. The CDR3 has 13 residues. Germline CDR1 reads SEHNR; CDR2 reads FQNEAQ (reference sequence). The CDR3 DNA follows: TGTGCCAGCAGCCCTACAGGGGTAGATACGCAGTATTTT. This sequence encodes CASSPTGVDTQYF.

The chain recombines TRBV5-1 with TRBJ2-5; D unresolved. The CDR3 has 11 residues. The V end was cut by 3 bases, the J end by 2 bases, with 2 bases between. Germline CDR1 is SGHRS and CDR2 is YFSETQ. The CDR3 DNA follows: TGCGCCAGCAGCTCTCAAGAGACCCAGTACTTC. It codes for CASSSQETQYF. Using reference TRBV5-1 and TRBJ2-5 for the parts outside the CDR3, the full variable domain is KAGVTQTPRYLIKTRGQQVTLSCSPISGHRSVSWYQQTPGQGLQFLFEYFSETQRNKGNFPGRFSGRQFSNSRSEMNVSTLELGDSALYLCASSSQETQYFGPGTRLLVL.

V is TRBV28 and J is TRBJ2-5; 9 positions agree with TRBD1. Germline V gene sequence: CDR1 MDHEN, CDR2 SYDVKM. Trimming took 4 bases from V and 2 from J; bases not matched to a gene: 5. The CDR3 length is 15 residues. The CDR3 protein is CASSSGTGIQETQYF. DNA of the CDR3: TGTGCCAGCAGTTCCGGGACAGGGATTCAAGAGACCCAGTACTTC.